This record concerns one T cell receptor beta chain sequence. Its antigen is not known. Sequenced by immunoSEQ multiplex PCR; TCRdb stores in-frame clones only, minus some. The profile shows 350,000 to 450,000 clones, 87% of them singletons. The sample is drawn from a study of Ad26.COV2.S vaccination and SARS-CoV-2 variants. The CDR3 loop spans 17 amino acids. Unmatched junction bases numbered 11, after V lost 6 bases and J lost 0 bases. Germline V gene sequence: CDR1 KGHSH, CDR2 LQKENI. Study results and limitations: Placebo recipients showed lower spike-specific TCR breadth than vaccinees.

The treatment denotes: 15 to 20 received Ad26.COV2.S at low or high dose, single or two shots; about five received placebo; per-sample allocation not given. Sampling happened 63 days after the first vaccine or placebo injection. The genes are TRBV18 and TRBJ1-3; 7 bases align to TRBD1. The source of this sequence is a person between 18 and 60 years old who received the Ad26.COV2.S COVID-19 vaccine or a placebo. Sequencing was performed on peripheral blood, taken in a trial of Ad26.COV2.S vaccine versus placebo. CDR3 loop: CASSPREGAPSGNTIYF. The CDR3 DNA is TGTGCCAGCTCCCCCCGAGAGGGGGCCCCCTCTGGAAACACCATATATTTT.